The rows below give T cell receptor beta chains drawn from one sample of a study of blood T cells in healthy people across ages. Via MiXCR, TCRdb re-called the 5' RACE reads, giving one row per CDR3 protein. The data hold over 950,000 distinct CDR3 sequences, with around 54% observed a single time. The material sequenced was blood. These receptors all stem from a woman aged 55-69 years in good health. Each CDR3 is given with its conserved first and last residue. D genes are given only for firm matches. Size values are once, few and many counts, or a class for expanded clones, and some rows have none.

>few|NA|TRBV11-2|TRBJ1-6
CASSPQYNSPLHF
TGTGCCAGCAGCCCACAGTATAATTCACCCCTCCACTTT
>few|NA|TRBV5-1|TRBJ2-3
CASSFDGSGAGTDTQYF
TGCGCCAGCAGCTTTGATGGGTCGGGAGCCGGCACAGATACGCAGTATTTT
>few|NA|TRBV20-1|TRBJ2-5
CSARIFETQYF
TGCAGTGCTAGAATTTTCGAGACCCAGTACTTC
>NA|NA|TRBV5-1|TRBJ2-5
CASSFDQRALQPGKPQYF
TGCGCCAGCAGCTTCGACCAGCGCGCGCTCCAACCCGGGAAGCCCCAGTACTTC
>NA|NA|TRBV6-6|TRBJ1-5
CASSYSTTGNQPQHF
TGTGCCAGCAGTTACTCGACGACGGGCAATCAGCCCCAGCATTTT
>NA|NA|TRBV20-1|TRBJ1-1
CSARVGPWDPTEAFF
TGCAGTGCTAGAGTGGGGCCATGGGACCCCACTGAAGCTTTCTTT
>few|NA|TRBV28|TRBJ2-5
CASKQGGEETQYF
TGTGCCAGCAAGCAGGGCGGTGAAGAGACCCAGTACTTC
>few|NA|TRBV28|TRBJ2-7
CASSPGASEIYEQYF
TGTGCCAGCAGTCCCGGGGCCTCGGAGATCTACGAGCAGTACTTC
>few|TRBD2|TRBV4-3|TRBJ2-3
CASSQDRAGKQADTQYF
TGCGCCAGCAGCCAAGATCGAGCGGGAAAACAGGCGGATACGCAGTATTTT
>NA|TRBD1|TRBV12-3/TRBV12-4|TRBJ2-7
CASRLSGMDRGRYEQYF
TGTGCCAGCAGGCTTTCGGGAATGGACAGGGGGAGGTACGAGCAGTACTTC
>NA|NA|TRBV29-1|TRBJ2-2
CSVGRGPGTGELFF
TGCAGCGTGGGTCGGGGGCCCGGCACCGGGGAGCTGTTTTTT
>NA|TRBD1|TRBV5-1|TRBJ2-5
CASSVRTGGETQYF
TGCGCCAGCAGCGTCCGGACAGGTGGTGAGACCCAGTACTTC
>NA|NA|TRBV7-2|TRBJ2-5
CASSGQYQETQYF
TGTGCCAGCAGCGGCCAGTACCAAGAGACCCAGTACTTC
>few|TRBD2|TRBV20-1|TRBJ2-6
CSARFWASGGDLRANVLTF
TGCAGTGCTAGATTTTGGGCTAGCGGGGGCGACTTGCGGGCCAACGTTCTGACTTTC
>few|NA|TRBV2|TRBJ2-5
CASGQNRETQYF
TGTGCCAGCGGCCAGAATAGAGAGACCCAGTACTTC
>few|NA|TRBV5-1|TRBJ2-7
CASSRPETRAEQYF
TGCGCCAGCAGCCGCCCGGAGACTAGGGCCGAGCAGTACTTC
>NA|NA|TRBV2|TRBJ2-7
CASRQIYEQYF
TGTGCCTCTCGACAGATCTACGAGCAGTACTTC
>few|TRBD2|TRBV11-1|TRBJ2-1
CASSLVSGLAGRDHEQFF
TGTGCCAGCAGCTTAGTTTCTGGACTAGCGGGGAGGGACCATGAGCAGTTCTTC
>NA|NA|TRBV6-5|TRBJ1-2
CASSDSSRYGYTF
TGTGCCAGCAGTGACTCGAGTAGATATGGCTACACCTTC
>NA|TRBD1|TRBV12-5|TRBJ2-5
CASGLVGTGERETQYF
TGTGCTAGTGGTTTGGTCGGGACAGGGGAGAGGGAGACCCAGTACTTC
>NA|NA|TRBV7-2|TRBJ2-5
CASSPLGRGETQYF
TGTGCCAGCAGCCCCCTCGGCAGGGGAGAGACCCAGTACTTC
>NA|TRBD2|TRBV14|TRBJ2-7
CASSHRTMSGIKTYEQYF
TGTGCCAGCAGCCACCGGACAATGAGCGGGATAAAAACCTACGAGCAGTACTTC
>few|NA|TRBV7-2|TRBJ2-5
CASSQRGDQETQYF
TGTGCCAGCAGCCAACGGGGCGACCAAGAGACCCAGTACTTC
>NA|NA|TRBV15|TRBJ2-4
CATSSIRTSGIQYF
TGTGCCACCAGCAGTATCCGTACGTCTGGCATTCAGTACTTC
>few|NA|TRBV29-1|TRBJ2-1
CSVEPGSSYNEQFF
TGCAGCGTTGAACCCGGGAGCTCCTACAATGAGCAGTTCTTC
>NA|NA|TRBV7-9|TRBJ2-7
CASSLGRGDHEQYF
TGTGCCAGCAGCTTGGGCAGGGGGGATCACGAGCAGTACTTC
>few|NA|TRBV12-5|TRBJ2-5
CASGTGSGSFGTQYF
TGTGCTAGTGGTACCGGATCTGGAAGTTTCGGGACCCAGTACTTC